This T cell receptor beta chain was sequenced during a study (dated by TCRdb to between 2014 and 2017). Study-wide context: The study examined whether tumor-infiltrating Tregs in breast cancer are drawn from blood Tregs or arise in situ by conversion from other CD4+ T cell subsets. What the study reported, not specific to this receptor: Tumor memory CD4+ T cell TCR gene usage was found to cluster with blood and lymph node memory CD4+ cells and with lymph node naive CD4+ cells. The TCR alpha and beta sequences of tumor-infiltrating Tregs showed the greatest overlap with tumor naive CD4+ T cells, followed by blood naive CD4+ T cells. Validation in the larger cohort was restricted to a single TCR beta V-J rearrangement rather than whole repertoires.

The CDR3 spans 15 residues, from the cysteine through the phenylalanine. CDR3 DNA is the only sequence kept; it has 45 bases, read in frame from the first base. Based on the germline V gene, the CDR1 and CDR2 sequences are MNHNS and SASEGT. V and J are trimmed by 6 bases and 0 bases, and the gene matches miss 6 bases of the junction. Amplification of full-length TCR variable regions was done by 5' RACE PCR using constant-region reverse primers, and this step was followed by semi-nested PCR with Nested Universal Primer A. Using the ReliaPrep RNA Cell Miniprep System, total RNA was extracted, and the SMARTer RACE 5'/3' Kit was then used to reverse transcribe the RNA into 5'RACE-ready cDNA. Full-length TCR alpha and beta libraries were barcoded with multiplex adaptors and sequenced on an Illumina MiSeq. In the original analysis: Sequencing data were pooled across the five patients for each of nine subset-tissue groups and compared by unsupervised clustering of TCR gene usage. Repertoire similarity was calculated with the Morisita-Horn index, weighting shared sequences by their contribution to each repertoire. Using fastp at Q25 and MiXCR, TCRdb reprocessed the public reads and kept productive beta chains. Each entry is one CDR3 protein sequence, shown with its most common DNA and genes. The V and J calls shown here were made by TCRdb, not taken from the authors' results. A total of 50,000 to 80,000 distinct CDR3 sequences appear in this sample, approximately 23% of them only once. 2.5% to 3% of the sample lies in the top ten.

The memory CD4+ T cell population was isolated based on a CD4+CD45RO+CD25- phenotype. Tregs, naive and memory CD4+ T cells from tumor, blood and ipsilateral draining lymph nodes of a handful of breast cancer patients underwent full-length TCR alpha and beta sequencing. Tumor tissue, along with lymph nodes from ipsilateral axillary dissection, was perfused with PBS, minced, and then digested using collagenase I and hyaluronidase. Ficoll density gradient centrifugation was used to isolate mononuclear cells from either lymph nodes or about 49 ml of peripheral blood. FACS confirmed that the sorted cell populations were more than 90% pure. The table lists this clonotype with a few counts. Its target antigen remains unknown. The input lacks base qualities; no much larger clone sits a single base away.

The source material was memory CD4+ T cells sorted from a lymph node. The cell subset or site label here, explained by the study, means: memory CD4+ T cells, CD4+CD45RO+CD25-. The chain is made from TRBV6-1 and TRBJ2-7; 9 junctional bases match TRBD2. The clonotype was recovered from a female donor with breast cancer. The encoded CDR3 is CASSPRAGGSYEQYF. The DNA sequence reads TGTGCCAGCAGCCCGAGAGCGGGAGGCTCCTACGAGCAGTACTTC.